Listed below are T cell receptor beta chains from one sample, sequenced in a study of T cell changes during pregnancy in multiple sclerosis. TCRdb keeps only in-frame clones here, not all; method: immunoSEQ multiplex PCR. This repertoire shows tens of thousands of clones, 85% to 95% found once; its top ten account for roughly 8.7%. The specimen comprised CD8+ T cells from peripheral blood mononuclear cells, sampled in the third trimester of pregnancy. The source is a female donor with multiple sclerosis, enrolled in a pregnancy study. Both conserved end residues are part of each CDR3. The D gene is left open where the match is weak. Clone size appears in some rows only: once, few, many, or a class for an expanded clone.

abundance: NA; j_gene: TRBJ2-7; d_gene: TRBD2; v_gene: TRBV13; CDR3aa: CASGGGGEYEQYF; CDR3nt: TGTGCCAGCGGCGGGGGAGGAGAATACGAGCAGTACTTC
abundance: NA; j_gene: TRBJ2-1; d_gene: TRBD1; v_gene: TRBV10-1; CDR3aa: CASSTGGGGDEQFF; CDR3nt: TGCGCCAGCAGTACAGGGGGTGGTGGCGATGAGCAGTTCTTC
abundance: NA; j_gene: TRBJ2-2; d_gene: TRBD2; v_gene: TRBV7-9; CDR3aa: CASSYPLPGLAGTGELFF; CDR3nt: TGTGCCAGCAGCTATCCGCTACCTGGACTAGCGGGGACCGGGGAGCTGTTTTTT
abundance: medium-sized; j_gene: TRBJ2-7; d_gene: TRBD2; v_gene: TRBV2; CDR3aa: CASRDGLAGEQYF; CDR3nt: TGTGCCAGCAGAGACGGACTAGCAGGCGAGCAGTACTTC
abundance: once; j_gene: TRBJ1-6; d_gene: TRBD1; v_gene: TRBV27; CDR3aa: CASSLEGTGRGSPLHF; CDR3nt: TGTGCCAGCAGTTTAGAAGGGACAGGGAGAGGGTCACCCCTCCACTTT
abundance: NA; j_gene: TRBJ2-7; d_gene: NA; v_gene: TRBV5-4; CDR3aa: CASSLAGQGDEQYF; CDR3nt: TGTGCCAGCAGCTTGGCGGGACAAGGGGACGAGCAGTACTTC
abundance: NA; j_gene: TRBJ2-3; d_gene: NA; v_gene: TRBV5-1; CDR3aa: CASSLGTGNRFTDTQYF; CDR3nt: TGCGCCAGCAGCTTGGGTACAGGGAACCGCTTCACAGATACGCAGTATTTT
abundance: NA; j_gene: TRBJ2-3; d_gene: NA; v_gene: TRBV6-6; CDR3aa: CASSYGTGTDTQYF; CDR3nt: TGTGCCAGCAGTTACGGGACTGGCACAGATACGCAGTATTTT
abundance: NA; j_gene: TRBJ2-1; d_gene: NA; v_gene: TRBV10-1; CDR3aa: CASSEGRGGNEQFF; CDR3nt: TGCGCCAGCAGTGAGGGAAGGGGCGGCAATGAGCAGTTCTTC
abundance: NA; j_gene: TRBJ2-7; d_gene: TRBD2; v_gene: TRBV9; CDR3aa: CASSDGGSSYEQYF; CDR3nt: TGTGCCAGCAGCGATGGCGGGAGCTCCTACGAGCAGTACTTC
abundance: NA; j_gene: TRBJ2-1; d_gene: NA; v_gene: TRBV25-1; CDR3aa: CASSRTVAYNEQFF; CDR3nt: TGTGCCAGCAGTCGGACAGTGGCCTACAATGAGCAGTTCTTC
abundance: NA; j_gene: TRBJ1-5; d_gene: NA; v_gene: TRBV19; CDR3aa: CASSMSGSQPQHF; CDR3nt: TGTGCCAGTAGTATGTCGGGGTCTCAGCCCCAGCATTTT
abundance: NA; j_gene: TRBJ1-2; d_gene: TRBD1; v_gene: TRBV9; CDR3aa: CASSAPGTELSYGYTF; CDR3nt: TGTGCCAGCAGCGCCCCCGGGACAGAGTTGTCCTATGGCTACACCTTC
abundance: NA; j_gene: TRBJ2-1; d_gene: NA; v_gene: TRBV9; CDR3aa: CASSVGTNEQFF; CDR3nt: TGTGCCAGCAGCGTGGGCACAAATGAGCAGTTCTTC
abundance: NA; j_gene: TRBJ2-7; d_gene: NA; v_gene: TRBV27; CDR3aa: CASSLSQGGYEQYF; CDR3nt: TGTGCCAGCAGTTTATCACAAGGAGGCTACGAGCAGTACTTC
abundance: NA; j_gene: TRBJ2-7; d_gene: NA; v_gene: TRBV13; CDR3aa: CASSLGVSTHEQYF; CDR3nt: TGTGCCAGCAGCTTAGGGGTTAGCACCCACGAGCAGTACTTC
abundance: NA; j_gene: TRBJ1-2; d_gene: NA; v_gene: TRBV4-1; CDR3aa: CASSQGTEWSYYGYTF; CDR3nt: TGCGCCAGCAGCCAAGGAACAGAATGGTCCTACTATGGCTACACCTTC
abundance: few; j_gene: TRBJ2-7; d_gene: NA; v_gene: TRBV6-1; CDR3aa: CASSEAEWYSYEQYF; CDR3nt: TGTGCCAGCAGTGAAGCGGAGTGGTACTCCTACGAGCAGTACTTC
abundance: NA; j_gene: TRBJ2-7; d_gene: NA; v_gene: TRBV11-2; CDR3aa: CASSSPGTGGNEQYF; CDR3nt: TGTGCCAGCAGCTCCCCCGGGACGGGGGGCAATGAGCAGTACTTC
abundance: NA; j_gene: TRBJ2-3; d_gene: TRBD2; v_gene: TRBV2; CDR3aa: CASSDGLAGGSDTQYF; CDR3nt: TGTGCCAGCAGTGACGGGCTAGCGGGGGGGTCAGATACGCAGTATTTT
abundance: NA; j_gene: TRBJ2-7; d_gene: TRBD1; v_gene: TRBV4-1; CDR3aa: CASSQILDRAYEQYF; CDR3nt: TGCGCCAGCAGCCAAATCCTCGACAGGGCCTACGAGCAGTACTTC
abundance: NA; j_gene: TRBJ2-1; d_gene: TRBD2; v_gene: TRBV13; CDR3aa: CASAPGTSGGAAYNEQFF; CDR3nt: TGTGCCAGCGCGCCAGGGACTAGCGGGGGGGCGGCCTACAATGAGCAGTTCTTC
abundance: NA; j_gene: TRBJ2-1; d_gene: NA; v_gene: TRBV19; CDR3aa: CASSATGSSYNEQFF; CDR3nt: TGTGCCAGTAGTGCAACAGGGAGCTCCTACAATGAGCAGTTCTTC
abundance: NA; j_gene: TRBJ2-1; d_gene: TRBD2; v_gene: TRBV5-6; CDR3aa: CASSLAPGLAGPEQFF; CDR3nt: TGTGCCAGCAGCTTGGCCCCGGGACTAGCGGGGCCTGAGCAGTTCTTC
abundance: NA; j_gene: TRBJ2-5; d_gene: NA; v_gene: TRBV19; CDR3aa: CASSIVQGITQYF; CDR3nt: TGTGCCAGTAGTATAGTACAGGGAATTACCCAGTACTTC
abundance: NA; j_gene: TRBJ2-7; d_gene: NA; v_gene: TRBV7-9; CDR3aa: CASSDRDSYEQYF; CDR3nt: TGTGCCAGCAGCGACCGGGATAGCTACGAGCAGTACTTC
abundance: NA; j_gene: TRBJ2-2; d_gene: NA; v_gene: TRBV7-9; CDR3aa: CASSPRGADTGELFF; CDR3nt: TGTGCCAGCAGCCCCCGTGGGGCAGACACCGGGGAGCTGTTTTTT
abundance: NA; j_gene: TRBJ1-1; d_gene: NA; v_gene: TRBV5-1; CDR3aa: CASSRRQGSTEAFF; CDR3nt: TGCGCCAGCAGTCGACGTCAGGGGAGTACTGAAGCTTTCTTT
abundance: few; j_gene: TRBJ2-2; d_gene: NA; v_gene: TRBV27; CDR3aa: CASSFWGAGELFF; CDR3nt: TGTGCCAGCAGTTTTTGGGGGGCCGGGGAGCTGTTTTTT
abundance: NA; j_gene: TRBJ2-7; d_gene: NA; v_gene: TRBV28; CDR3aa: CASSATTLPYEQYF; CDR3nt: TGTGCCAGCAGCGCAACTACCCTGCCCTACGAGCAGTACTTC
abundance: once; j_gene: TRBJ2-1; d_gene: NA; v_gene: TRBV13; CDR3aa: CASSLYSVGGDEQFF; CDR3nt: TGTGCCAGCAGCTTATATTCAGTCGGAGGGGATGAGCAGTTCTTC
abundance: NA; j_gene: TRBJ2-5; d_gene: NA; v_gene: TRBV6-5; CDR3aa: CASSYSPGEGETQYF; CDR3nt: TGTGCCAGCAGTTACTCCCCGGGGGAAGGTGAGACCCAGTACTTC
abundance: NA; j_gene: TRBJ2-5; d_gene: NA; v_gene: TRBV5-6; CDR3aa: CASSLRFQETQYF; CDR3nt: TGTGCCAGCAGCTTACGGTTCCAAGAGACCCAGTACTTC
abundance: NA; j_gene: TRBJ2-7; d_gene: NA; v_gene: TRBV27; CDR3aa: CASSIDRVTYEQYF; CDR3nt: TGTGCCAGCAGTATTGACAGAGTTACCTACGAGCAGTACTTC
abundance: NA; j_gene: TRBJ2-7; d_gene: NA; v_gene: TRBV20-1; CDR3aa: CSAEVLSEQYF; CDR3nt: TGCAGTGCCGAAGTCCTAAGCGAGCAGTACTTC
abundance: NA; j_gene: TRBJ2-7; d_gene: TRBD1; v_gene: TRBV7-6; CDR3aa: CASGQGADEQYF; CDR3nt: TGTGCCAGCGGACAGGGGGCGGACGAGCAGTACTTC
abundance: NA; j_gene: TRBJ1-5; d_gene: TRBD1; v_gene: TRBV5-6; CDR3aa: CASSFGTGERNQPQHF; CDR3nt: TGTGCCAGCAGCTTCGGGACAGGGGAACGCAATCAGCCCCAGCATTTT
abundance: NA; j_gene: TRBJ2-2; d_gene: NA; v_gene: TRBV11-3; CDR3aa: CASSLEMTVQAGELFF; CDR3nt: TGTGCCAGCAGCTTAGAAATGACAGTACAAGCCGGGGAGCTGTTTTTT
abundance: NA; j_gene: TRBJ2-5; d_gene: NA; v_gene: TRBV7-8; CDR3aa: CASSLVVGAETQYF; CDR3nt: TGTGCCAGCAGCTTAGTTGTGGGCGCAGAGACCCAGTACTTC
abundance: few; j_gene: TRBJ1-1; d_gene: NA; v_gene: TRBV9; CDR3aa: CASSVGGDTEAFF; CDR3nt: TGTGCCAGCAGCGTAGGGGGGGACACTGAAGCTTTCTTT
abundance: NA; j_gene: TRBJ1-2; d_gene: NA; v_gene: TRBV6-1; CDR3aa: CASSDFLPGDLEGYTF; CDR3nt: TGTGCCAGCAGTGACTTTCTCCCGGGAGATCTAGAAGGCTACACCTTC
abundance: once; j_gene: TRBJ2-1; d_gene: NA; v_gene: TRBV6-1; CDR3aa: CASSEDSFSYNEQFF; CDR3nt: TGTGCCAGCAGTGAAGACAGCTTCTCCTACAATGAGCAGTTCTTC
abundance: NA; j_gene: TRBJ2-3; d_gene: NA; v_gene: TRBV7-6; CDR3aa: CASNPTADSPRTDTQYF; CDR3nt: TGTGCCAGCAACCCGACCGCGGACTCCCCGCGCACAGATACGCAGTATTTT
abundance: NA; j_gene: TRBJ2-1; d_gene: TRBD2; v_gene: TRBV29-1; CDR3aa: CSVVKWVLAGGLNNEQFF; CDR3nt: TGCAGCGTTGTCAAGTGGGTACTAGCGGGGGGGCTGAACAATGAGCAGTTCTTC
abundance: NA; j_gene: TRBJ1-2; d_gene: NA; v_gene: TRBV28; CDR3aa: CASSLSDSTFNYGYTF; CDR3nt: TGTGCCAGCAGTTTAAGCGACTCCACTTTTAACTATGGCTACACCTTC
abundance: NA; j_gene: TRBJ1-2; d_gene: TRBD1; v_gene: TRBV7-9; CDR3aa: CASSSGQGDGYTF; CDR3nt: TGTGCCAGCAGCTCCGGACAGGGCGATGGCTACACCTTC
abundance: NA; j_gene: TRBJ1-5; d_gene: NA; v_gene: TRBV7-6; CDR3aa: CASSLEVGLPQPQHF; CDR3nt: TGTGCCAGCAGCTTAGAGGTGGGCCTCCCTCAGCCCCAGCATTTT
abundance: NA; j_gene: TRBJ2-2; d_gene: NA; v_gene: TRBV13; CDR3aa: CASSPRQGSTGELFF; CDR3nt: TGTGCCAGCAGCCCCCGTCAGGGTAGCACCGGGGAGCTGTTTTTT
abundance: once; j_gene: TRBJ1-2; d_gene: NA; v_gene: TRBV6-6; CDR3aa: CASRADIYGYTF; CDR3nt: TGTGCCAGCAGGGCAGACATCTATGGCTACACCTTC
abundance: NA; j_gene: TRBJ2-7; d_gene: NA; v_gene: TRBV5-5; CDR3aa: CASSQNNYEQYF; CDR3nt: TGTGCCAGCAGCCAGAACAACTACGAGCAGTACTTC
abundance: NA; j_gene: TRBJ2-7; d_gene: NA; v_gene: TRBV5-5; CDR3aa: CASSPGPDSYEQYF; CDR3nt: TGTGCCAGCAGCCCGGGTCCCGACTCCTACGAGCAGTACTTC
abundance: NA; j_gene: TRBJ1-1; d_gene: NA; v_gene: TRBV4-2; CDR3aa: CASSQDRVGNTEAFF; CDR3nt: TGTGCCAGCAGCCAAGACAGGGTTGGGAACACTGAAGCTTTCTTT
abundance: NA; j_gene: TRBJ2-3; d_gene: TRBD2; v_gene: TRBV15; CDR3aa: CATSRDVSGGADTQYF; CDR3nt: TGTGCCACCAGCAGAGACGTTAGCGGGGGGGCAGATACGCAGTATTTT
abundance: NA; j_gene: TRBJ2-5; d_gene: TRBD2; v_gene: TRBV19; CDR3aa: CASSQWGGETQYF; CDR3nt: TGTGCCAGTAGCCAATGGGGAGGGGAGACCCAGTACTTC